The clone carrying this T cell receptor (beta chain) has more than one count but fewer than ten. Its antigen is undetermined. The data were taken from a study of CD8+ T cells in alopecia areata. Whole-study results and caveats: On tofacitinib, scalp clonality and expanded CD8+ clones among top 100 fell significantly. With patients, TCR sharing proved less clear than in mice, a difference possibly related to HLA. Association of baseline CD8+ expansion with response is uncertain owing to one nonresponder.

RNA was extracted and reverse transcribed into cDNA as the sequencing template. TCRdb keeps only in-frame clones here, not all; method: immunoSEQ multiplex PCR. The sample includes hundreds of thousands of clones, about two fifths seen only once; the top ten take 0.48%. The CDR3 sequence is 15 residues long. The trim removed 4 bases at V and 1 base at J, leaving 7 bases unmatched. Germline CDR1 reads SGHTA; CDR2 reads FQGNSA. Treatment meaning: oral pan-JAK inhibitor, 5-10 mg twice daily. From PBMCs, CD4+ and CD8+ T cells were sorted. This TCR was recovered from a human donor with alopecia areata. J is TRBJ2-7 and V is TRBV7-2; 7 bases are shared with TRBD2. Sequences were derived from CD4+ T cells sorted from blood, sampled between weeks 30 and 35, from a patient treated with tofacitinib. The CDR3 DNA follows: TGTGCCAGCAGCTGGAGAGGGACTACTTCCTACGAGCAGTACTTC. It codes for CASSWRGTTSYEQYF. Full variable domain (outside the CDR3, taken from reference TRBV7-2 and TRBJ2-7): GAGVSQSPSNKVTEKGKDVELRCDPISGHTALYWYRQSLGQGLEFLIYFQGNSAPDKSGLPSDRFSAERTGGSVSTLTIQRTQQEDSAVYLCASSWRGTTSYEQYFGPGTRLTVT.